The clone carrying this TCR beta chain occurred many times. Its antigen is not identified. The entry originates in a study of early T cells in non-severe SARS-CoV-2 infection. About the research overall: Unsorted whole-blood RNA was sequenced in bulk, leaving chains unpaired. Study-wide results and caveats: Using VDJdb, the matching emphasized anti-spike CD8 responses while missing private and CD4 specificities.

Unique molecular identifiers were added to individual cDNA molecules. TCRdb re-analysed the 5' RACE reads in MiXCR, keeping a single row per CDR3 protein. The sample consists of around 52,000 distinct CDR3 sequences, approximately 6.2% of them appearing once. Looked up from germline, CDR1 is KGHSH and CDR2 is LQKENI. The CDR3 covers 14 residues. V lost 1 base and J lost 6; bases outside the gene matches: 5. V usage is TRBV18 and J usage is TRBJ2-5, with 7 bases that match TRBD2. This receptor was identified in an adult who was a healthcare worker with PCR-confirmed SARS-CoV-2 infection or an uninfected control (not recorded which). The sample comprised whole blood. The CDR3 spells CASSPREGGKTQYF. CDR3 sequence (DNA): TGTGCCAGCTCACCACGGGAGGGAGGGAAGACCCAGTACTTC.